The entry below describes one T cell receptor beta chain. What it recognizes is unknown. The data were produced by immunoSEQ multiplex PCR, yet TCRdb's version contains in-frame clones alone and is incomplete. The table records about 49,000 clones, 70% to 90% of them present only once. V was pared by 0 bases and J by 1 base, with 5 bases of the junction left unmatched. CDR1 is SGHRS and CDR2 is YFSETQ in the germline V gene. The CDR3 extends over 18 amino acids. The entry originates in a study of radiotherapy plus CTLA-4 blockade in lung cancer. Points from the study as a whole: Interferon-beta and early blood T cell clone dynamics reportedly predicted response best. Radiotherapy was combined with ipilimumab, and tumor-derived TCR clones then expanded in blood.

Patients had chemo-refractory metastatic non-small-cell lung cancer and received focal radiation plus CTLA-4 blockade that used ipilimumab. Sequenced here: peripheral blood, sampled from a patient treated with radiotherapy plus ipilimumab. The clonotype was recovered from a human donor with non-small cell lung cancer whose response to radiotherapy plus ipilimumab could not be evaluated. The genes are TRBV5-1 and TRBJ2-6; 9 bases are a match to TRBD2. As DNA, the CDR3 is TGCGCCAGCAGCTTGGTGGTAGCGGGAGCGTCTGGGGCCAACGTCCTGACTTTC. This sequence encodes CASSLVVAGASGANVLTF.